This section outlines one T cell receptor (beta chain) sequence together with its context. This CDR3 comprises 12 residues. V gave up 8 bases and J gave up 6 bases, with 8 bases separating them. The germline gives CDR1 SGHTA, CDR2 FQGTGA. The library targeted TCRbeta and was prepared with unique molecular identifiers. TCRdb itself ran the PCR reads through MiXCR, one entry per CDR3 protein. This table holds more than 400,000 distinct CDR3 sequences, 43% found once. The data are from a study of T-cell reconstitution after alpha-beta-depleted transplantation in children. Here the sequenced sample was PBMCs, taken before TCRalphabeta/CD19-depleted stem cell transplant. The sequence came from a girl under 10 years old with aplastic anemia, due to receive a stem cell transplant. The chain carries TRBV7-3 and TRBJ2-6; D call uncertain. For the CDR3, the DNA is TGTGCCAGCGGGCCTTTGGCCAACGTCCTGACTTTC. Its translation: CASGPLANVLTF. The variable domain in full, with the rest retrieved from reference TRBV7-3 and TRBJ2-6, is GAGVSQTPSNKVTEKGKYVELRCDPISGHTALYWYRQSLGQGPEFLIYFQGTGAADDSGLPNDRFFAVRPEGSVSTLKIQRTERGDSAVYLCASGPLANVLTFGAGSRLTVL.